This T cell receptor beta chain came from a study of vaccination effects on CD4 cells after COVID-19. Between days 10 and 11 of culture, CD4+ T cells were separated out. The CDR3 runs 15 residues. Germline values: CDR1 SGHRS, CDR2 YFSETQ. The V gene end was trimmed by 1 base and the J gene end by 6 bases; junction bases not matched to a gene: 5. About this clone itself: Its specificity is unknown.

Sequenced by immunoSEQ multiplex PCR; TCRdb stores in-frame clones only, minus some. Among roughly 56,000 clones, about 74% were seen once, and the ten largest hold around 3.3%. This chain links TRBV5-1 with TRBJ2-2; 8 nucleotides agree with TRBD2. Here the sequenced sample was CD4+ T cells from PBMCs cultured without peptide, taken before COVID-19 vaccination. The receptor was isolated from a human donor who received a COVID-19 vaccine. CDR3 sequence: CASSLRGGTAGELFF. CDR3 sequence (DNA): TGCGCCAGCAGCTTGCGGGGGGGCACGGCCGGGGAGCTGTTTTTT.